The rows below give T cell receptor beta chains drawn from one sample of a study of blood T cell repertoires in COVID-19. Here immunoSEQ multiplex PCR was the method, and the copy in TCRdb shows in-frame clones only, minus some. The sample holds fewer than 250,000 clones, under 90% seen once. The sequencing input was peripheral blood. These receptors were collected from a man in his 60s with acute or convalescent COVID-19. CDR3s include the opening cysteine and the closing phenylalanine or tryptophan. A D gene is named only where the DNA matches it firmly. Where a row states a size, it is once, few, many or the class of an expanded clone; other rows omit it.

D gene: NA; clone size: NA; J gene: TRBJ2-3; V gene: TRBV15; CDR3 protein: CATRGFGGSTDTQYF; CDR3 DNA: TGTGCCACCAGGGGTTTCGGGGGAAGCACAGATACGCAGTATTTT
D gene: NA; clone size: NA; J gene: TRBJ2-3; V gene: TRBV9; CDR3 protein: CASSVSSASTDTQYF; CDR3 DNA: TGTGCCAGCAGCGTAAGCTCCGCCAGCACAGATACGCAGTATTTT
D gene: TRBD1; clone size: NA; J gene: TRBJ1-5; V gene: TRBV7-9; CDR3 protein: CASSYTGGGQPQHF; CDR3 DNA: TGTGCCAGCAGCTACACAGGGGGTGGTCAGCCCCAGCATTTT
D gene: NA; clone size: once; J gene: TRBJ2-2; V gene: TRBV5-1; CDR3 protein: CASSLAVNTGELFF; CDR3 DNA: TGCGCCAGCAGCTTGGCGGTGAACACCGGGGAGCTGTTTTTT
D gene: NA; clone size: once; J gene: TRBJ2-1; V gene: TRBV6-5; CDR3 protein: CASSRTSSEQFF; CDR3 DNA: TGTGCCAGCAGCCGAACTAGCAGCGAGCAGTTCTTC
D gene: TRBD1; clone size: NA; J gene: TRBJ2-7; V gene: TRBV3-1/TRBV3-2; CDR3 protein: CASSQDRTGGYEQYF; CDR3 DNA: TGTGCCAGCAGCCAAGACCGGACAGGCGGTTACGAGCAGTACTTC
D gene: NA; clone size: NA; J gene: TRBJ1-6; V gene: TRBV19; CDR3 protein: CASTEQGSYNSPLHF; CDR3 DNA: TGTGCCAGTACAGAACAGGGCTCCTATAATTCACCCCTCCACTTT
D gene: NA; clone size: NA; J gene: TRBJ2-2; V gene: TRBV18; CDR3 protein: CASSPFSDRQLSNTGELFF; CDR3 DNA: TGTGCCAGCTCACCATTTTCAGACAGACAACTATCGAACACCGGGGAGCTGTTTTTT
D gene: NA; clone size: NA; J gene: TRBJ2-7; V gene: TRBV29-1; CDR3 protein: CSVEDRGAGQYF; CDR3 DNA: TGCAGCGTTGAAGATCGGGGGGCTGGGCAGTACTTC
D gene: NA; clone size: NA; J gene: TRBJ2-4; V gene: TRBV2; CDR3 protein: CASRRGGQRAKNIQYF; CDR3 DNA: TGTGCCAGCAGAAGGGGGGGGCAACGGGCCAAAAACATTCAGTACTTC
D gene: NA; clone size: NA; J gene: TRBJ2-4; V gene: TRBV9; CDR3 protein: CASSVGGRGNIQYF; CDR3 DNA: TGTGCCAGCAGCGTAGGCGGGCGGGGAAACATTCAGTACTTC
D gene: TRBD2; clone size: NA; J gene: TRBJ2-7; V gene: TRBV30; CDR3 protein: CAWDQGLADEQYF; CDR3 DNA: TGTGCCTGGGATCAAGGACTAGCGGACGAGCAGTACTTC
D gene: NA; clone size: NA; J gene: TRBJ1-1; V gene: TRBV10-3; CDR3 protein: CAIGLGQGSMNTEAFF; CDR3 DNA: TGTGCCATCGGCCTGGGGCAGGGCAGCATGAACACTGAAGCTTTCTTT
D gene: NA; clone size: NA; J gene: TRBJ2-7; V gene: TRBV19; CDR3 protein: CASSKSGASYEQYF; CDR3 DNA: TGTGCCAGTAGTAAGTCGGGAGCCTCCTACGAGCAGTACTTC
D gene: TRBD1; clone size: once; J gene: TRBJ1-2; V gene: TRBV7-2; CDR3 protein: CASSLQGAGGYTF; CDR3 DNA: TGTGCCAGCAGCTTACAGGGGGCCGGGGGCTACACCTTC
D gene: TRBD1; clone size: NA; J gene: TRBJ2-1; V gene: TRBV30; CDR3 protein: CAWKKQGSSSYNEQFF; CDR3 DNA: TGTGCCTGGAAAAAACAGGGGTCCAGCTCCTACAATGAGCAGTTCTTC
D gene: TRBD1; clone size: NA; J gene: TRBJ1-2; V gene: TRBV4-1; CDR3 protein: CASSQETGVSYGYTF; CDR3 DNA: TGCGCCAGCAGCCAAGAGACAGGGGTATCCTATGGCTACACCTTC
D gene: NA; clone size: NA; J gene: TRBJ2-1; V gene: TRBV19; CDR3 protein: CASRDTGHDEQFF; CDR3 DNA: TGTGCCAGCCGGGACACCGGGCACGATGAGCAGTTCTTC
D gene: TRBD2; clone size: NA; J gene: TRBJ2-3; V gene: TRBV5-1; CDR3 protein: CASSNSAAGGSDTQYF; CDR3 DNA: TGCGCCAGCAGCAACTCCGCGGCGGGAGGGTCAGATACGCAGTATTTT
D gene: TRBD2; clone size: few; J gene: TRBJ2-7; V gene: TRBV9; CDR3 protein: CASSASGGGLYEQYF; CDR3 DNA: TGTGCCAGCAGCGCCTCCGGGGGGGGCCTATACGAGCAGTACTTC
D gene: TRBD1; clone size: NA; J gene: TRBJ1-1; V gene: TRBV6-2/TRBV6-3; CDR3 protein: CASSYTAGTEVYVNTEAFF; CDR3 DNA: TGTGCCAGCAGTTACACAGCCGGGACAGAGGTTTATGTGAACACTGAAGCTTTCTTT
D gene: TRBD1; clone size: NA; J gene: TRBJ2-2; V gene: TRBV6-5; CDR3 protein: CASSYSGTANTGELFF; CDR3 DNA: TGTGCCAGCAGTTACTCCGGGACAGCGAACACCGGGGAGCTGTTTTTT
D gene: TRBD1; clone size: NA; J gene: TRBJ1-2; V gene: TRBV11-2; CDR3 protein: CASSLDGQGRGLYGYTF; CDR3 DNA: TGTGCCAGCAGCTTAGATGGACAGGGAAGAGGCCTCTATGGCTACACCTTC
D gene: NA; clone size: once; J gene: TRBJ2-1; V gene: TRBV9; CDR3 protein: CASSAGHRSPYNEQFF; CDR3 DNA: TGTGCCAGCAGCGCCGGACATCGGAGCCCCTACAATGAGCAGTTCTTC
D gene: TRBD2; clone size: NA; J gene: TRBJ2-4; V gene: TRBV30; CDR3 protein: CAWSAGLGIQYF; CDR3 DNA: TGTGCCTGGAGTGCTGGACTAGGCATTCAGTACTTC
D gene: TRBD1; clone size: NA; J gene: TRBJ2-5; V gene: TRBV12-5; CDR3 protein: CASGLVLFGQGKLLETQYF; CDR3 DNA: TGTGCTAGTGGTTTGGTTCTCTTCGGACAGGGTAAACTCTTAGAGACCCAGTACTTC
D gene: NA; clone size: NA; J gene: TRBJ1-1; V gene: TRBV7-8; CDR3 protein: CASSFGRLTEAFF; CDR3 DNA: TGTGCCAGCAGCTTTGGGAGGCTCACTGAAGCTTTCTTT
D gene: NA; clone size: NA; J gene: TRBJ2-7; V gene: TRBV18; CDR3 protein: CASSPQDSYEQYF; CDR3 DNA: TGTGCCAGCTCACCCCAGGACAGCTACGAGCAGTACTTC
D gene: NA; clone size: NA; J gene: TRBJ2-3; V gene: TRBV3-1/TRBV3-2; CDR3 protein: CASSQDSGDTQYF; CDR3 DNA: TGTGCCAGCAGCCAAGACTCGGGAGATACGCAGTATTTT
D gene: NA; clone size: NA; J gene: TRBJ2-3; V gene: TRBV7-2; CDR3 protein: CASSLTGITDTQYF; CDR3 DNA: TGTGCCAGCAGTTTAACAGGGATCACAGATACGCAGTATTTT
D gene: TRBD1; clone size: NA; J gene: TRBJ1-1; V gene: TRBV12-3/TRBV12-4; CDR3 protein: CASRDRVNTEAFF; CDR3 DNA: TGTGCCAGCAGGGACAGGGTAAACACTGAAGCTTTCTTT
D gene: NA; clone size: NA; J gene: TRBJ2-3; V gene: TRBV7-8; CDR3 protein: CASSNNGLPTDTQYF; CDR3 DNA: TGTGCCAGCAGCAACAACGGACTACCCACAGATACGCAGTATTTT
D gene: NA; clone size: NA; J gene: TRBJ2-3; V gene: TRBV2; CDR3 protein: CASSRPTHTDTQYF; CDR3 DNA: TGTGCCAGCAGTCGTCCGACTCACACAGATACGCAGTATTTT
D gene: NA; clone size: NA; J gene: TRBJ1-4; V gene: TRBV6-5; CDR3 protein: CASSPPGENEKLFF; CDR3 DNA: TGTGCCTCGAGCCCGCCCGGGGAGAATGAAAAACTGTTTTTT
D gene: NA; clone size: NA; J gene: TRBJ1-2; V gene: TRBV19; CDR3 protein: CASSIDRGADGYTF; CDR3 DNA: TGTGCCAGTAGTATAGATCGCGGGGCGGATGGCTACACCTTC
D gene: TRBD2; clone size: NA; J gene: TRBJ2-1; V gene: TRBV3-1/TRBV3-2; CDR3 protein: CASSPWTSGGWNEQFF; CDR3 DNA: TGTGCCAGCAGTCCGTGGACTAGCGGGGGATGGAACGAGCAGTTCTTC
D gene: NA; clone size: NA; J gene: TRBJ1-5; V gene: TRBV2; CDR3 protein: CASRYRVNQPQHF; CDR3 DNA: TGTGCCAGCCGATACAGGGTGAATCAGCCCCAGCATTTT
D gene: TRBD1; clone size: NA; J gene: TRBJ1-5; V gene: TRBV10-3; CDR3 protein: CASGTDSNQPQHF; CDR3 DNA: TGTGCCTCTGGGACAGATAGCAATCAGCCCCAGCATTTT
D gene: TRBD1; clone size: NA; J gene: TRBJ2-1; V gene: TRBV24-1; CDR3 protein: CATSELGQDNEQFF; CDR3 DNA: TGTGCCACCAGTGAACTAGGACAGGACAATGAGCAGTTCTTC
D gene: NA; clone size: once; J gene: TRBJ2-7; V gene: TRBV5-5; CDR3 protein: CASSLTGSAYEQYF; CDR3 DNA: TGTGCCAGCAGCTTGACAGGGAGCGCCTACGAGCAGTACTTC
D gene: TRBD1; clone size: large; J gene: TRBJ1-5; V gene: TRBV19; CDR3 protein: CASSMTGGWNQPQHF; CDR3 DNA: TGTGCCAGTAGTATGACAGGGGGCTGGAATCAGCCCCAGCATTTT